This T cell receptor beta chain was profiled in a study of T cells of healthy individuals. Germline-derived CDR1 and CDR2 are MDHEN and SYDVKM. This CDR3 is built from 16 residues. The ends were cut back, 2 bases at V and 5 bases at J, with 18 bases in the middle. TCRdb processed the 5' RACE reads anew with MiXCR; each CDR3 protein has one entry. The table records roughly 87,000 distinct CDR3 sequences, approximately 15% of them present only once. This clonotype was seen repeatedly, ten times or more. The chain employs TRBV28 and TRBJ2-5; TRBD2 is a possible D gene (6 bases). The origin of this receptor is a human donor in good health. Here the CDR3 reads CASSLRTGLALETQYF. The CDR3 bases are TGTGCCAGCAGTTTACGTACGGGACTCGCCCTGGAGACCCAGTACTTC.